These T cell receptor beta chains were read from a single sample in a study of cytomegalovirus exposure and HLA in healthy donors. Assay: immunoSEQ multiplex PCR; the TCRdb copy retains only in-frame clones and omits some. The table lists roughly 150,000 clones, 82% of them singletons. Material: PBMCs. Every receptor here comes from a girl aged 2-15 years in good health and CMV-seropositive. Both conserved end residues are part of each CDR3. D genes are given only for firm matches. A clone size is listed for some rows: how often the clone was seen (once, few, many), or a class if it is expanded.

TRBV12-5	19	TRBJ1-5	.	TRBD1	CASGLKGQLETRGNQPQHF	TGTGCTAGTGGTTTGAAGGGACAGCTAGAAACTCGAGGCAATCAGCCCCAGCATTTT
TRBV2	14	TRBJ2-1	few	TRBD1	CASNDRTGGHEQFF	TGTGCCAGCAATGACAGGACAGGGGGCCATGAGCAGTTCTTC
TRBV6-5	16	TRBJ2-7	.	TRBD2	CASSYSVLAVFYEQYF	TGTGCCAGCAGTTACTCCGTACTAGCGGTATTCTACGAGCAGTACTTC
TRBV6-1	15	TRBJ1-5	once	TRBD1	CASSLGGNVGQPQHF	TGTGCCAGCAGTTTAGGGGGCAACGTGGGTCAGCCCCAGCATTTT
TRBV30	14	TRBJ1-2	.	TRBD1	CAWSATGANYGYTF	TGTGCCTGGAGTGCGACAGGGGCTAACTATGGCTACACCTTC
TRBV28	14	TRBJ2-2	.	.	CASRLRGGTGELFF	TGTGCCAGCAGATTGAGGGGGGGCACCGGGGAGCTGTTTTTT
TRBV6-6	16	TRBJ2-2	.	TRBD2	CASRPRSGLVTGELFF	TGTGCCAGCAGACCCCGGTCGGGACTAGTAACCGGGGAGCTGTTTTTT
TRBV27	16	TRBJ1-5	.	.	CASSSDRRLGNQPQHF	TGTGCCAGCAGTTCCGACAGGCGGCTTGGCAATCAGCCCCAGCATTTT
TRBV7-9	15	TRBJ1-2	.	.	CASSLATRRGYGYTF	TGTGCCAGCAGCTTAGCTACTCGGAGGGGATATGGCTACACCTTC
TRBV5-4	13	TRBJ2-7	.	.	CASSPTRNYEQYF	TGTGCCAGCAGCCCGACTAGAAACTACGAGCAGTACTTC